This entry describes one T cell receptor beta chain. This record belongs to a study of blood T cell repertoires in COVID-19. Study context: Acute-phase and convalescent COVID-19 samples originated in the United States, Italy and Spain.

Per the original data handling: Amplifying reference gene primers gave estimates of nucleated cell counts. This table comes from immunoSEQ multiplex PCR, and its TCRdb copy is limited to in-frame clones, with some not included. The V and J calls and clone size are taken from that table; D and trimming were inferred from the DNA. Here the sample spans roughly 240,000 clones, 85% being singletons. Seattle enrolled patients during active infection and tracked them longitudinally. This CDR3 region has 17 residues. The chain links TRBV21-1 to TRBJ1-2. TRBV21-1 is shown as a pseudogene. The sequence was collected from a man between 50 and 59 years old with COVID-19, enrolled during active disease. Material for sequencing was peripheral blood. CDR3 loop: CASGRFGVRPWIYGYTF. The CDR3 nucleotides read TGTGCCAGCGGTCGGTTCGGGGTCCGACCTTGGATCTATGGCTACACCTTC.